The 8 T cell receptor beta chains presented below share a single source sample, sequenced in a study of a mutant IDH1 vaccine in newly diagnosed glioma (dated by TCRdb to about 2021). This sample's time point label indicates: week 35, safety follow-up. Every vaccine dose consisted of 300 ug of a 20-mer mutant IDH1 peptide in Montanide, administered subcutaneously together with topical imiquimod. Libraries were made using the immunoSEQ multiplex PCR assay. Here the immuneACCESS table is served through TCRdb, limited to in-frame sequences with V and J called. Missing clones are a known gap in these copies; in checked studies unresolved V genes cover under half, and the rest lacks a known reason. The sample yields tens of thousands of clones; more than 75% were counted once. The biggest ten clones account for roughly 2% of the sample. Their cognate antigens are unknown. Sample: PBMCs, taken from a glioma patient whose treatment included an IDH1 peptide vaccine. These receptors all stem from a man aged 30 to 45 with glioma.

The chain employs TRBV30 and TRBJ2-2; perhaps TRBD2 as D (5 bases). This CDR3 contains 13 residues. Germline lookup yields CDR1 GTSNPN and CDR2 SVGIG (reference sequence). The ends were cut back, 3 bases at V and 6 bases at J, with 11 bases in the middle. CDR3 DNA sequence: TGTGCCTGGAGCGGACTGACGCCCGGGGAGCTGTTTTTT. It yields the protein CAWSGLTPGELFF.

The CDR3 sequence is CASSLSRRTGELFF. Here the CDR3 DNA reads TGTGCCAGCAGTTTATCGCGTCGGACCGGGGAGCTGTTTTTT. This chain uses TRBV27 with TRBJ2-2; D not certain. Trimming removed 0 bases from V and 5 bases from J, with 7 bases in between. Germline V CDR1 and CDR2: MNHEY, SMNVEV (reference sequence). This CDR3 has 14 amino acids.

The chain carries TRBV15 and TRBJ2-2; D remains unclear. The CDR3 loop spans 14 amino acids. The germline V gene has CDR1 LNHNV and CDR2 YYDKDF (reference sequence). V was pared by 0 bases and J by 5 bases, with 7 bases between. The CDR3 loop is CATSRDARTGELFF. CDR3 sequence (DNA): TGTGCCACCAGCAGAGATGCCAGGACCGGGGAGCTGTTTTTT.

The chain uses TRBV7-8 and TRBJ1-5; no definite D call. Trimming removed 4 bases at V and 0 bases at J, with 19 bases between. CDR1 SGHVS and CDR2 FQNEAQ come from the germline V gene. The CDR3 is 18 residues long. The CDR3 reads CASSSEVGRQYSNQPQHF. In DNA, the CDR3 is TGTGCCAGCAGCTCAGAAGTGGGTCGTCAATATAGCAATCAGCCCCAGCATTTT.

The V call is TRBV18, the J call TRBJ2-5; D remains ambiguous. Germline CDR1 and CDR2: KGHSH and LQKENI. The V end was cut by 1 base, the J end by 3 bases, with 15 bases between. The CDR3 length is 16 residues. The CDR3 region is CASSPRRQLLKETQYF. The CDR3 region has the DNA TGTGCCAGCTCACCACGACGGCAACTACTGAAAGAGACCCAGTACTTC.

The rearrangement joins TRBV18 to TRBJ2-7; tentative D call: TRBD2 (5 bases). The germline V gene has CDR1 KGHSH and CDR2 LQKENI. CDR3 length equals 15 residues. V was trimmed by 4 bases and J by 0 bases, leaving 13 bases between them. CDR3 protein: CASSRGQISSYEQYF. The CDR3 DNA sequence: TGTGCCAGCTCACGAGGGCAGATTAGCTCCTACGAGCAGTACTTC.

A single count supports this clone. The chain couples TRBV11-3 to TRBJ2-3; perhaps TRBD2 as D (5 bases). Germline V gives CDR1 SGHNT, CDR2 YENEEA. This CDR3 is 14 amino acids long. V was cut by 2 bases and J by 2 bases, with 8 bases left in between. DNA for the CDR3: TGTGCCAGCAGCTTAAGCGGTTACACAGATACGCAGTATTTT. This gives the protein CASSLSGYTDTQYF.

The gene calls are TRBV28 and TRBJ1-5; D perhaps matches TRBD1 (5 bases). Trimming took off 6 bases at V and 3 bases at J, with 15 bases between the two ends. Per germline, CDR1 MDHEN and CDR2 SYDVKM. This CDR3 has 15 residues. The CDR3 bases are TGTGCCAGCAGCCGCTGGGGGGGGGACAATCAGCCCCAGCATTTT. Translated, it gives CASSRWGGDNQPQHF.